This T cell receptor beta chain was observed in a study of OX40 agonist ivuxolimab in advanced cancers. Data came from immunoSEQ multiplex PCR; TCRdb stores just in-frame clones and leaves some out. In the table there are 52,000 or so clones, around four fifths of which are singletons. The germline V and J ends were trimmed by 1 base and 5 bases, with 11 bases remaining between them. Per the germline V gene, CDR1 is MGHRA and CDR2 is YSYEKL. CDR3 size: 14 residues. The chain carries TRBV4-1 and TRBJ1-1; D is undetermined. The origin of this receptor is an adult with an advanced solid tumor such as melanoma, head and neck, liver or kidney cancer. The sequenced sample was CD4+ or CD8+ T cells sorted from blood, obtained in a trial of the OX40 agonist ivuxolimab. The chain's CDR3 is CASSQGVGRTEAFF. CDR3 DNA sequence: TGCGCCAGCAGCCAAGGGGTGGGGAGAACTGAAGCTTTCTTT.